Presented here are 30 T cell receptor beta chains from one specimen sequenced in a study of OX40 agonist ivuxolimab in advanced cancers. TCRdb keeps only in-frame clones here, not all; method: immunoSEQ multiplex PCR. The sample yields 30,000 to 40,000 clones, 80% to 95% seen once. This sample comprised CD4+ or CD8+ T cells sorted from blood, obtained in a trial of the OX40 agonist ivuxolimab. The origin of the receptors is an adult with an advanced solid tumor such as melanoma, head and neck, liver or kidney cancer.

V usage is TRBV29-1 and J usage is TRBJ2-3; the match to TRBD2 covers 14 bases. The CDR3 extends over 15 amino acids. Per the germline V gene, CDR1 is SQVTM and CDR2 is ANQGSEA. V lost 4 bases, J lost 4 bases, and 4 bases stayed unmatched. The CDR3 sequence: CSVGLAGGPSDTQYF. In DNA, the CDR3 is TGCAGCGTTGGACTAGCGGGGGGGCCTTCAGATACGCAGTATTTT.

The chain employs TRBV11-3 and TRBJ2-3; D is uncertain. Trimming took off 5 bases at V and 0 bases at J, with 15 bases between the two ends. Germline assignment: CDR1 SGHNT and CDR2 YENEEA. The CDR3 consists of 16 residues. CDR3 region: CASSVKADTSTDTQYF. The CDR3 coding sequence is TGTGCCAGCAGCGTCAAAGCAGACACTAGCACAGATACGCAGTATTTT.

The chain joins TRBV21-1 to TRBJ2-6; the table's TRBD1 call for D was not verified on the DNA. TRBV21-1 is reported as a pseudogene. The CDR3 runs to 18 residues. The CDR3 sequence: CASSSRDRVSSGANVLTF. The CDR3 coding sequence is TGTGCCAGCAGCAGTCGGGACAGGGTAAGCTCTGGGGCCAACGTCCTGACTTTC.

The chain has TRBV7-9 and TRBJ2-5; D perhaps matches TRBD1 (5 bases). CDR1 and CDR2 from the germline V gene are SEHNR and FQNEAQ (reference sequence). This CDR3 has 14 amino acids. Trimming shortened V by 2 bases and J by 2 bases, and 9 bases separated the two germline ends. This CDR3 reads CASSLSRVQETQYF. CDR3 nucleotide sequence: TGTGCCAGCAGCTTAAGCAGGGTGCAAGAGACCCAGTACTTC.

This sequence joins TRBV11-1 and TRBJ2-5; D is tentatively TRBD1 or TRBD2 (6 bases each). V lost 2 bases and J lost 4, with 17 bases in between. CDR1 and CDR2 from the germline V gene are SGHAT and FQDESV (reference sequence). This CDR3 region has 16 residues. The CDR3 protein is CASSLQPGAVRETQYF. The CDR3 nucleotides are TGTGCCAGCAGCTTACAGCCGGGGGCCGTACGAGAGACCCAGTACTTC.

This chain joins TRBV9 and TRBJ2-7; 8 bases line up with TRBD1. In germline, CDR1 is SGDLS, CDR2 YYNGEE. V lost 4 bases and J lost 2; bases outside the gene matches: 8. The CDR3 extends over 15 amino acids. CDR3 bases: TGTGCCAGCAGCCCTGGGACAGGACCGACCTACGAGCAGTACTTC. It is translated as CASSPGTGPTYEQYF.

This sequence joins TRBV9 and TRBJ1-3; D is ambiguous. This CDR3 has 16 residues. Germline-derived CDR1 and CDR2 are SGDLS and YYNGEE. V lost 4 bases and J 0 bases, leaving 14 bases between the germline ends. The CDR3 here is CASSPRGLSSGNTIYF. In nucleotides, the CDR3 is TGTGCCAGCAGCCCTCGCGGATTATCCTCTGGAAACACCATATATTTT. Together with reference TRBV9 and TRBJ1-3, the CDR3 gives the full variable domain: DSGVTQTPKHLITATGQRVTLRCSPRSGDLSVYWYQQSLDQGLQFLIQYYNGEERAKGNILERFSAQQFPDLHSELNLSSLELGDSALYFCASSPRGLSSGNTIYFGEGSWLTVV.

The chain couples TRBV6-6 to TRBJ2-7; D is unclear. V lost 6 bases to trimming and J lost 3 bases, with 12 bases between them. The V gene's germline CDR1 is MNHNY and CDR2 SVGAGI (reference sequence). The CDR3 length is 13 residues. The CDR3 is CASRLDTSYEQYF. CDR3 DNA: TGTGCCAGCAGGCTTGACACGAGCTACGAGCAGTACTTC.

The CDR3 DNA is TGTGCCAGCAGTTGGACAGGGGGCGGCTATGGCTACACCTTC. Its translation is CASSWTGGGYGYTF. V usage is TRBV28 and J usage is TRBJ1-2; 11 bases map to TRBD1. The CDR3 has 14 amino acids. Germline V gene sequence: CDR1 MDHEN, CDR2 SYDVKM. Trimming took 4 bases from V and 4 from J; bases not matched to a gene: 2.

The chain uses TRBV28 and TRBJ2-5; 7 bases are a match to TRBD1. The J segment lost 5 bases and the V segment lost 8 bases, leaving 14 bases of the junction unmatched. Germline V gene lookup returns CDR1 MDHEN and CDR2 SYDVKM. The CDR3 has 15 residues. The CDR3 DNA sequence: TGTGCCAGCGCAAAATTAGGGGGCAGCGAGGAGACCCAGTACTTC. Translating it yields CASAKLGGSEETQYF.

The V gene is TRBV19, the J gene TRBJ2-2; perhaps TRBD1 as D (5 bases). V lost 6 bases, J lost 6 bases, and 17 bases lay in between. The germline V gene encodes CDR1 LNHDA and CDR2 SQIVND (reference sequence). The CDR3 is 15 residues long. The chain's CDR3 is CASSEVGQSAGELFF. The CDR3 region has the DNA TGTGCCAGTAGCGAGGTTGGACAATCCGCCGGGGAGCTGTTTTTT.

The J gene is TRBJ2-5, the V gene TRBV7-9; TRBD2 agrees at 9 bases. This CDR3 region has 13 residues. Germline V gene data show CDR1 as SEHNR and CDR2 as FQNEAQ (reference sequence). With V trimmed by 3 bases and J by 5 bases, 1 base remained unmatched. CDR3 DNA sequence: TGTGCCAGCAGCTTCAGCGGGAGGGAGACCCAGTACTTC. Its translation: CASSFSGRETQYF. Based on the CDR3 plus reference TRBV7-9 and TRBJ2-5, the full variable domain is DTGVSQNPRHKITKRGQNVTFRCDPISEHNRLYWYRQTLGQGPEFLTYFQNEAQLEKSRLLSDRFSAERPKGSFSTLEIQRTEQGDSAMYLCASSFSGRETQYFGPGTRLLVL.

The V and J genes are TRBV28 and TRBJ1-1; D remains ambiguous. The CDR3 consists of 16 residues. In germline, CDR1 is MDHEN, CDR2 SYDVKM. The V end lost 3 bases, the J end lost 5 bases, and 19 bases lay between the germline ends. The CDR3 sequence is CASSLVSHGRGTEAFF. DNA for the CDR3: TGTGCCAGCAGTTTGGTTTCCCACGGACGCGGAACTGAAGCTTTCTTT.

The gene calls are TRBV6-1 and TRBJ2-5, with TRBD1 matching 9 bases. Per the germline V gene, CDR1 is MNHNS and CDR2 is SASEGT. J lost 3 bases, V lost 1 base, and 3 bases had no gene match. The CDR3 totals 15 residues. This CDR3 is CASSEGGTGKETQYF. The CDR3 coding sequence is TGTGCCAGCAGTGAAGGGGGGACAGGGAAAGAGACCCAGTACTTC.

This clone was observed a few times. The chain combines TRBV6-1 with TRBJ1-5; possible D gene TRBD1, 5 bases. Trimming took off 3 bases at V and 6 bases at J, with 18 bases between the two ends. There are 16 residues in the CDR3. Germline CDR1 and CDR2: MNHNS and SASEGT. CDR3 nucleotides: TGTGCCAGCAGTGATTGGGGGAGGGGAAGCCGTCAGCCCCAGCATTTT. Translating it yields CASSDWGRGSRQPQHF.

The gene calls are TRBV7-9 and TRBJ1-4; 8 nucleotides match TRBD1. This CDR3 spans 17 amino acids. Germline CDR1 reads SEHNR; CDR2 reads FQNEAQ (reference sequence). J gave up 8 bases and V 5 bases, and 16 bases lay outside the gene matches. The CDR3 loop reads CASSILFSGGAEEKLFF. The CDR3 bases are TGTGCCAGCAGCATCTTATTCTCAGGGGGCGCTGAGGAAAAACTGTTTTTT.

This chain links TRBV5-1 with TRBJ2-5, with 9 bases lining up with TRBD1. The CDR3 has 16 residues. Trimming removed 4 bases from V and 4 bases from J; junction bases left unmatched: 11. Germline V gene data show CDR1 as SGHRS and CDR2 as YFSETQ. The CDR3 nucleotides read TGCGCCAGCAGCCTGCGGGCGACAGGGGGTGGAGAGACCCAGTACTTC. Amino acid sequence: CASSLRATGGGETQYF.

The CDR3: CASSPNEGVQDGYTF. The CDR3 region has the DNA TGTGCCAGCTCACCAAACGAAGGGGTCCAGGATGGCTACACCTTC. The chain couples TRBV18 to TRBJ1-2, with D possibly matching TRBD1 (5 bases). V was pared by 2 bases and J by 6 bases, with 16 bases between. The CDR3 contains 15 residues. Germline V gene sequence: CDR1 KGHSH, CDR2 LQKENI.

This chain uses TRBV4-1 with TRBJ2-6, with 10 bases aligning to TRBD2. V shed 1 base, J shed 2 bases, and the junction held 5 bases outside the gene matches. The CDR3 has 18 residues. Germline CDR1 reads MGHRA; CDR2 reads YSYEKL. The CDR3 DNA sequence: TGCGCCAGCAGCCAAGGTTCTAGCGGGAGTACTGGGGCCAACGTCCTGACTTTC. It specifies CASSQGSSGSTGANVLTF.

The chain carries TRBV2 and TRBJ1-5; D remains unclear. The CDR3 extends over 15 amino acids. Germline V lookup: CDR1 SNHLY, CDR2 FYNNEI. V shed 4 bases and J shed 1 base, with 11 bases lying between them. CDR3: CASSVDPLSNQPQHF. The CDR3, as DNA: TGTGCCAGCAGTGTTGACCCTTTGAGCAATCAGCCCCAGCATTTT. The variable domain in full, completed from reference TRBV2 and TRBJ1-5, reads EPEVTQTPSHQVTQMGQEVILRCVPISNHLYFYWYRQILGQKVEFLVSFYNNEISEKSEIFDDQFSVERPDGSNFTLKIRSTKLEDSAMYFCASSVDPLSNQPQHFGDGTRLSIL.

The V and J genes are TRBV29-1 and TRBJ1-1, with D perhaps TRBD1 (5 bases). The length of the CDR3 is 13 residues. Germline loops: CDR1 SQVTM, CDR2 ANQGSEA. Trimming shortened V by 8 bases and J by 4 bases, and 17 bases separated the two germline ends. Here the CDR3 DNA reads TGCAGCCATAGATCTCACAGGAGCACTGAAGCTTTCTTT. Amino acids: CSHRSHRSTEAFF.

The V call is TRBV18, the J call TRBJ2-7, with TRBD1 matching 8 bases. The CDR3 length is 13 residues. CDR1 and CDR2 from the germline V gene are KGHSH and LQKENI. V dropped 2 bases and J dropped 6; count of bases not matched to a gene: 3. The CDR3 DNA reads TGTGCCAGCTCACCAAGACAGGGGAGCGAGCAGTACTTC. Its protein product is CASSPRQGSEQYF.

J is TRBJ2-7 and V is TRBV4-1; D is ambiguous. Trimming removed 0 bases from V and 2 bases from J, with 8 bases in between. Germline-derived CDR1 and CDR2 are MGHRA and YSYEKL. The CDR3 runs 14 residues. The CDR3 reads CASSQDLIPYEQYF. In DNA, the CDR3 is TGCGCCAGCAGCCAAGATCTAATACCCTACGAGCAGTACTTC.

The chain recombines TRBV4-2 with TRBJ2-5; D is possibly TRBD2 (5 bases). This CDR3 has 12 amino acids. The germline CDR1 and CDR2 sequences are LGHNA and YNFKEQ. The ends were cut back, 5 bases at V and 5 bases at J, with 9 bases in the middle. Here the CDR3 reads CASSERGETQYF. CDR3 coding DNA: TGTGCCAGCAGCGAACGCGGGGAGACCCAGTACTTC.

The V gene is TRBV19, the J gene TRBJ1-2; 7 bases align to TRBD1. Germline V lookup: CDR1 LNHDA, CDR2 SQIVND (reference sequence). This CDR3 has 15 amino acids. J was trimmed by 0 bases and V by 4 bases; bases with no gene match: 5. CDR3: CASSTMDRPNYGYTF. CDR3 in DNA: TGTGCCAGTAGTACGATGGACAGGCCTAACTATGGCTACACCTTC.

The V and J genes are TRBV6-5 and TRBJ2-5; maybe TRBD2 (5 bases). This CDR3 has 14 amino acids. Germline loops: CDR1 MNHEY, CDR2 SVGAGI. Trimming stripped 4 bases from V and 5 bases from J, with 14 bases between. The CDR3 loop is CASSSGYGWETQYF. Written as DNA, the CDR3 is TGTGCCAGCAGTTCGGGATACGGATGGGAGACCCAGTACTTC.

In nucleotides, the CDR3 is TGTGCCAGCAGCGACAGGGTTACTTCCTACGAGCAGTACTTC. This gives the protein CASSDRVTSYEQYF. V and J are TRBV7-9 and TRBJ2-5, with TRBD1 matching 7 bases. The end of the DNA fits TRBJ2-7 better, so the J call may be wrong. The CDR3 is 14 residues long. Germline CDR1 is SEHNR and CDR2 is FQNEAQ (reference sequence).

The chain links TRBV14 to TRBJ1-1; D call uncertain. The CDR3 totals 14 residues. V was clipped by 4 bases and J by 3 bases, with 12 bases between them. Germline loops: CDR1 SGHDN, CDR2 FVKESK. The CDR3 protein is CASSRANIHTEAFF. The CDR3 DNA follows: TGTGCCAGCAGCCGAGCGAACATCCACACTGAAGCTTTCTTT.

The chain carries TRBV7-9 and TRBJ2-1, with a weak D call TRBD2 (6 bases). V lost 5 bases, J lost 6 bases, and 11 bases lay in between. Germline V gives CDR1 SEHNR, CDR2 FQNEAQ (reference sequence). CDR3 length: 13 amino acids. CDR3 sequence: CASSTPGGNEQFF. The CDR3, as DNA: TGTGCCAGCAGCACCCCCGGGGGCAATGAGCAGTTCTTC.

The V and J genes are TRBV6-6 and TRBJ1-5; TRBD1 matches at 11 bases. The CDR3 is 16 residues long. Germline assignment: CDR1 MNHNY and CDR2 SVGAGI (reference sequence). With 7 bases clipped from V and 3 bases from J, the junction kept 8 bases outside the gene matches. The CDR3 loop is CASTLGQGAFNQPQHF. The CDR3, as DNA: TGTGCCAGCACCCTTGGACAGGGGGCTTTCAATCAGCCCCAGCATTTT.